These 6 T cell receptor beta chains were sequenced from one sample in a study of shared clonotypes between healthy human individuals. The naive CD8 population came from CD45RO-negative cells selected for CCR7, without terminally differentiated effector memory CD45RA+ cells. Data came from immunoSEQ multiplex PCR; TCRdb stores just in-frame clones and leaves some out. There are around 700,000 clones in the sample; 92% occur only once, and 24% lies in the top ten. Sequenced input: naive CD8+ T cells sorted from blood. These receptors originate from a man aged 25 to 40 in good health.

The gene calls are TRBV6-6 and TRBJ2-7, with TRBD1 matching over 8 bases. The V gene end was trimmed by 2 bases and the J gene end by 4 bases; junction bases not matched to a gene: 4. CDR1 and CDR2 from the germline V gene are MNHNY and SVGAGI (reference sequence). The CDR3 length is 14 residues. As DNA, the CDR3 is TGTGCCAGCAGTTACGGGACAGGCCAGTACGAGCAGTACTTC. This codes for CASSYGTGQYEQYF.

The V and J genes are TRBV21-1 and TRBJ1-6; TRBD1, the D gene given by the table, was not confirmed from the DNA. TRBV21-1 is shown as a pseudogene. The CDR3 contains 16 residues. The CDR3: CASSTIRDRGNSPLHF. The CDR3 DNA follows: TGTGCCAGCAGCACTATCCGGGACAGGGGGAACTCACCCCTCCACTTT.

The chain joins TRBV6-5 to TRBJ2-7; a weak D match, TRBD2 (5 bases). The CDR3 consists of 12 residues. The germline gives CDR1 MNHEY, CDR2 SVGAGI. V was shortened by 7 bases and J by 7 bases, with 14 bases between the two germline ends. The DNA for the CDR3 is TGTGCCAGCACCCATACCCCGGGGGAGCAGTACTTC. Translated, it gives CASTHTPGEQYF.

Of note for this clone: The identical CDR3 is also encoded by other nucleotide sequences in the sample. This chain connects TRBV6-5 to TRBJ2-1, with D possibly being TRBD2 (5 bases). V was shortened by 2 bases and J by 0 bases, with 8 bases between the two germline ends. The germline gives CDR1 MNHEY, CDR2 SVGAGI. The CDR3 covers 15 residues. The CDR3 region is CASSYSGSSYNEQFF. DNA of the CDR3: TGTGCCAGCAGTTACAGTGGGAGCTCCTACAATGAGCAGTTCTTC.

This rearrangement joins TRBV5-1 to TRBJ1-5, with D hard to call. Per germline, CDR1 SGHRS and CDR2 YFSETQ. This CDR3 contains 14 residues. Trimming pared 0 bases from V and 4 bases from J, leaving 8 bases between. The CDR3 DNA reads TGCGCCAGCAGCTTGGAAGGGCGGAATCAGCCCCAGCATTTT. This sequence encodes CASSLEGRNQPQHF.

This clone was recorded once. The CDR3 region has the DNA TGTGCCAGCAGCTTAAGGGCTAGCGGGTTCTACAATGAGCAGTTCTTC. It is translated as CASSLRASGFYNEQFF. The chain combines TRBV11-2 with TRBJ2-1, with 8 bases matching TRBD2. The germline V gene has CDR1 SGHAT and CDR2 FQNNGV. This CDR3 contains 16 residues. V dropped 2 bases and J dropped 3; count of bases not matched to a gene: 6.